Sequencing of this TCR beta chain was carried out in a study of naive and memory T cell subsets (dated by TCRdb to the late 2010s). Study-level background: Sorted naive and memory T cell subsets from peripheral blood were analyzed in the study using a UMI-based, open-source pipeline for TCR alpha and beta sequencing. The results of the functional CMV T cell responses matched the IgG serology results in every case. RNA was DNase-treated and reverse transcribed with TCR constant-region primers, mostly using SuperScript III.

Separate amplification of TCR alpha and beta chain libraries was performed from the second PCR step onward. CMV status of each donor was established by measuring IFNgamma production from CD4+ T cells after fresh PBMCs were stimulated overnight with CMV viral lysate. CD4 T cells were positively selected using Miltenyi beads, after which CD8 T cells were positively selected from the CD4-negative fraction. After staining for CD3, CD4, CD8, CD45RA, CD27 and a live/dead dye, cells were sorted on a BD Aria II into four subsets based on CD45RA and CD27. Blood was obtained from a few healthy volunteers, and the blood from each volunteer was fractionated into CD4 and CD8 T cells and subsequently into four differentiation subsets. Around 130 ml of peripheral blood was collected from each donor, and PBMC were isolated by Ficoll-Paque PLUS density-gradient centrifugation. Sorted cells were lysed in RLT buffer, and RNA was extracted with a Qiagen RNeasy kit and stored at -80°C.

Library prep was done by UMI-ligation and nested PCR. The beta constant-region primer was an equimolar mix of two oligonucleotides covering both TRBC1 and TRBC2. Four rounds of PCR, combining the SP2 primer with nested alpha and beta constant-region primers, were used to amplify the ligated cDNA. A single-stranded oligonucleotide containing the SP2 primer and a 12-nucleotide UMI was joined to the 3' end of the cDNA by T4 RNA ligase 1. Incubation of the ligation reaction was carried out at 16 degrees C for roughly 19-25 hours. PCR2 was typically run as a SYBR Green qPCR and stopped at a predetermined threshold to prevent over-amplification. All purifications after the first were performed with Agencourt AMPure XP magnetic beads. Libraries were quantified by Qubit and checked on a TapeStation, where a main peak was expected near 650 bp. The pooled libraries were sequenced on an Illumina MiSeq using v2 2x251 paired-end kits, which usually yielded roughly 0.95-2.2 million reads per sample. Each sample library was pooled at about 4.4 nM, and about 4.5-7% PhiX was included to improve cluster recognition. As for how the authors treated the data: Using tag matching that tolerated one base-pair mismatch, Decombinator assigned V and J genes to FASTQ reads that had been processed by Demultiplexor. Collapsinator relied on UMIs to fix sequencing errors as well as frequency errors caused by PCR heterogeneity. CDR3Translator translated TCRs and extracted CDR3s from the conserved cysteine to the FGXG phenylalanine, flagging non-productive sequences. Gini, Shannon entropy and inverse Simpson indices were calculated on repertoires that had been subsampled to equal numbers of UMI-defined TCRs. Within the linear range, a power law was fitted by maximum likelihood to the distributions of clonotype abundance. For one naive CD8 sample, the pipeline and MIGEC produced similar UMI counts, unique TCR numbers and clonal distributions. In one analysis, naive TCRs that were also found in any memory subset of the same donor were excluded from the naive repertoire. The repertoires were searched for some 7,300 CMV-associated CDR3 sequences that had been compiled from VDJdb and a published dataset. TCRdb redid the processing of the public reads, applying fastp at Q25 and MiXCR, and retained in-frame beta chains. A single entry per CDR3 protein holds the most common genes and DNA from its merged rows. The V and J calls were determined by TCRdb, not by the authors. A total of 85,000 to 130,000 distinct CDR3 sequences appear in this sample, roughly 15% of them only once. In total, the top ten clones hold 2.8% of the sample.

Points the paper makes about the study in general: RNA-based TCR counts may be affected by expression changes linked to T cell activation and differentiation. The repertoire findings for the naive and memory subsets could not be validated, as no ground truth was available. After error correction, only a single occurrence was seen for over 95% of naive TCR sequences, so much steeper abundance distributions were produced than in memory subsets. A clonotype was defined as a single alpha or beta chain sequence rather than as a paired alpha/beta receptor. TCR abundance followed a power law with an exponent that was different for naive and memory subsets but consistent across the three individuals. In both CD4 and CD8 cells, going from naive through CM, EM and EMRA, the Gini index went up while Shannon and inverse Simpson diversity went down. A few larger clonotypes were present in naive repertoires, especially CD8 naive repertoires, and these clonotypes were possibly memory cells re-expressing CD45RA.

This clonotype turned up a few times. Its target antigen remains unknown. Base qualities are not at hand, and no much larger clone is one base apart. Sequenced material: naive CD8+ T cells from blood. The cell subset or site label for this specimen denotes: naive T cells, CD45RA high CD27+. This TCR came from a human donor in good health.

The CDR3 has the sequence CASSQDMGRGAFF. The nucleotide sequence is TGCGCCAGCAGCCAAGATATGGGCAGGGGAGCTTTCTTT. Recombination connected TRBV4-3 to TRBJ1-1; the D region possibly corresponds to TRBD1 (6 bases align). Taken from the germline V gene, the CDR1 and CDR2 loops are LGHNA and YSLEER. Counted from cysteine to phenylalanine, this CDR3 has 13 amino acids. CDR3 DNA only is kept here, 39 bases in frame from base 1. V and J lose 0 bases and 10 bases, and a span of 12 bases separates them.